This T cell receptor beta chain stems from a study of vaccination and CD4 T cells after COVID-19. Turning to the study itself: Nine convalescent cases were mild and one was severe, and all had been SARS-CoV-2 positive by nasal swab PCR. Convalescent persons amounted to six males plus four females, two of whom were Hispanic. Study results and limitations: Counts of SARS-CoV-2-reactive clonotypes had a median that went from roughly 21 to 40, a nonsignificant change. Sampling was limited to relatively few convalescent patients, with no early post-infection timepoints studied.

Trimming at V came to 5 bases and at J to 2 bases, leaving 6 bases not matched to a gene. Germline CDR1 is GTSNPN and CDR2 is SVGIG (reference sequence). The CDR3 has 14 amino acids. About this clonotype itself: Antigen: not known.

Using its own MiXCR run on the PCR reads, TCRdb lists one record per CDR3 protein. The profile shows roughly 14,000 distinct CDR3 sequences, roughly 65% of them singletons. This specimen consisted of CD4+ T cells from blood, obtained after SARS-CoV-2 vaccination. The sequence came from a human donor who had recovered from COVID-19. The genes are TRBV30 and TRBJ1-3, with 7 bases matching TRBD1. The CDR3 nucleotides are TGTGCCTGGGGAACAGGGGATCCTGGAAACACCATATATTTT. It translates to CAWGTGDPGNTIYF.